This entry is about one T cell receptor beta chain. CDR1 is SGHDT, CDR2 YYEEEE, per germline. The CDR3 has 13 residues. The V end lost 4 bases, the J end lost 4 bases, and 11 bases lay between the germline ends. Next came a second PCR, run for about 6 to 12 cycles, which used a sample-barcoded 5' primer along with a J-beta primer mix. MiXCR, applied by TCRdb to the 5' RACE reads, yields one record per CDR3 protein. This repertoire shows roughly 2 million distinct CDR3 sequences, roughly 52% found once; its top ten account for less than 2.5%. This entry is derived from a study of blood T cells in healthy people across ages.

Sequencing used blood. This clonotype was sampled from a woman aged 35 to 49 in good health. V is TRBV5-6 and J is TRBJ2-5; D may be TRBD1 (6 bases). The CDR3 region has the DNA TGTGCCAGCAGCACCAACAGGGTAGAGACCCAGTACTTC. It codes for CASSTNRVETQYF.